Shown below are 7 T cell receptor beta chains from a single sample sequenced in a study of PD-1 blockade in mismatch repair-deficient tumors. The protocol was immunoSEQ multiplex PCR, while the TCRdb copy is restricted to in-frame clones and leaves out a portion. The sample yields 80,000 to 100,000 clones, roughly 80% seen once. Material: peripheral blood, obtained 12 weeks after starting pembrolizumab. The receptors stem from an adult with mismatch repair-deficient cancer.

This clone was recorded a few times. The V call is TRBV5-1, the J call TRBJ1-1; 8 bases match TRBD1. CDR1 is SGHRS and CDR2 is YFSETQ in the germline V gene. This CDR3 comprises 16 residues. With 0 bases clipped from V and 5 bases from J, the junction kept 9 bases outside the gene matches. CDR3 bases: TGCGCCAGCAGCTTGGACGATCCAGGGGGCACGACTGAAGCTTTCTTT. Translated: CASSLDDPGGTTEAFF. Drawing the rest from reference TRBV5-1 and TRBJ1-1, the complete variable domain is KAGVTQTPRYLIKTRGQQVTLSCSPISGHRSVSWYQQTPGQGLQFLFEYFSETQRNKGNFPGRFSGRQFSNSRSEMNVSTLELGDSALYLCASSLDDPGGTTEAFFGQGTRLTVV.

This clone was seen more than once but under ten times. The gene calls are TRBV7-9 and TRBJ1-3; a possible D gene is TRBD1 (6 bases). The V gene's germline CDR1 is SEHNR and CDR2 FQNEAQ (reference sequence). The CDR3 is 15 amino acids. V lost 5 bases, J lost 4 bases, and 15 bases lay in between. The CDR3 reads CASSQDEGGGNTIYF. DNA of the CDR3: TGTGCCAGCAGCCAAGATGAGGGGGGAGGAAACACCATATATTTT.

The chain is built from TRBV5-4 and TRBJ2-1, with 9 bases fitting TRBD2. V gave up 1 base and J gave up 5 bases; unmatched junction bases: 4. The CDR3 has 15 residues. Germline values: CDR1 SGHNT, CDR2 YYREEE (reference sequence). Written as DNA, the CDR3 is TGTGCCAGCAGCTTGAAAGCGGGAGGACACAATGAGCAGTTCTTC. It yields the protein CASSLKAGGHNEQFF.

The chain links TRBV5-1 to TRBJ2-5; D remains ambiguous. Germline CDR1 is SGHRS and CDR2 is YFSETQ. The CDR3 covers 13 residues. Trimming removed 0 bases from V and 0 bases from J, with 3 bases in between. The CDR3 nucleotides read TGCGCCAGCAGCTTGGGCAACCAAGAGACCCAGTACTTC. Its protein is CASSLGNQETQYF.

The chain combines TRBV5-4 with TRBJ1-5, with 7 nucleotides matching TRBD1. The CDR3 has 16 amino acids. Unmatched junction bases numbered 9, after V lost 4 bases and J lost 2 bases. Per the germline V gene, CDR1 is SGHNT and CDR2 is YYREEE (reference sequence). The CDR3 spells CASSVTGDLGNQPQHF. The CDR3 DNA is TGTGCCAGCAGCGTAACAGGGGACTTAGGCAATCAGCCCCAGCATTTT.

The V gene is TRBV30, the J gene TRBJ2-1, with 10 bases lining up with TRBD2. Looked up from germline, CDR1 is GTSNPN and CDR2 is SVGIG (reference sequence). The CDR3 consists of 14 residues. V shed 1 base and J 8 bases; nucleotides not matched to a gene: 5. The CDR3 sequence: CAWSEGLASDEQFF. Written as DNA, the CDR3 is TGTGCCTGGAGTGAGGGACTAGCGTCGGATGAGCAGTTCTTC.

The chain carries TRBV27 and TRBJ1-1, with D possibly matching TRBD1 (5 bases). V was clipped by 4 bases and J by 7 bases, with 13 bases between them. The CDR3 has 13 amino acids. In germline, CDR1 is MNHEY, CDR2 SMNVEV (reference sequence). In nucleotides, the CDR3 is TGTGCCAGCAGTTCTGGACACCGACGTGAAGCTTTCTTT. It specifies CASSSGHRREAFF.